This TCR beta chain was captured in a study of cytomegalovirus exposure and HLA in healthy donors. Study overall: From HLA-typed donors, an early data release held tens of millions of unique TCRs. Study observations and caveats: Most of the TCR beta V segments (in an earlier analysis) were productive either about 87% or about 30% of the time.

The V and J ends lost 0 bases and 4 bases respectively, with 14 bases between them. Germline values: CDR1 SGHRS, CDR2 YFSETQ. This CDR3 has 15 residues. This clone was counted only a few times. Its antigen is as yet unknown. Healthy bone marrow donors made up the donor group. Donors showed nominal health when sampled, although they likely had unrecorded immune exposures. PCR employed 60 Vbeta and 13 Jbeta primers. The protocol was immunoSEQ multiplex PCR, while the TCRdb copy is restricted to in-frame clones and leaves out a portion. In the table there are approximately 130,000 clones, 75% to 80% of which are singletons.

The sequenced sample consisted of PBMCs. The chain joins TRBV5-1 to TRBJ2-7; D is undetermined. The sequence was obtained from a woman in her forties in good health and CMV-seronegative. CDR3 sequence reads: CASSLAGSTGYEQYF. DNA for the CDR3: TGCGCCAGCAGCTTGGCCGGGTCCACTGGGTACGAGCAGTACTTC.